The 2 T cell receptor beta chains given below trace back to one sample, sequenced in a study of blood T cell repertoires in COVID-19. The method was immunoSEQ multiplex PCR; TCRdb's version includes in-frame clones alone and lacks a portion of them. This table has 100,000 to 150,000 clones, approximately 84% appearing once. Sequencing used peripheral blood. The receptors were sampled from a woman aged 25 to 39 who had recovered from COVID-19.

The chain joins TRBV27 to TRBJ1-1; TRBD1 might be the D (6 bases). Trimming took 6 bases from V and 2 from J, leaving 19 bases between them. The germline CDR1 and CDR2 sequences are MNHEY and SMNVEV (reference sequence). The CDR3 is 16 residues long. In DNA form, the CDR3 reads TGTGCCAGCAGAATGGGGGGGGCTGTGGGAAACACTGAAGCTTTCTTT. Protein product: CASRMGGAVGNTEAFF.

In DNA, the CDR3 is TGCGCCAGCAGCTTGTTGGCAGGGAACTACGAGCAGTACTTC. Translated, it gives CASSLLAGNYEQYF. The chain is built from TRBV5-1 and TRBJ2-7; D may be TRBD1 (5 bases). V shed 1 base and J shed 3 bases, with 11 bases lying between them. Germline assignment: CDR1 SGHRS and CDR2 YFSETQ. The CDR3 sequence is 14 residues long.